What follows are 28 T cell receptor beta chains derived from one specimen sequenced in a study of T cell responses to AZD1222 COVID-19 vaccine. Here immunoSEQ multiplex PCR was the method, and the copy in TCRdb shows in-frame clones only, minus some. The repertoire consists of around 140,000 clones, with approximately 94% occurring once and the leading ten covering roughly 9.1%. Material: peripheral blood, obtained on day 0 of AZD1222 vaccination. All receptors derive from an adult in good health.

The J gene is TRBJ2-6, the V gene TRBV30, with 8 bases fitting TRBD1. The V gene's germline CDR1 is GTSNPN and CDR2 SVGIG (reference sequence). The CDR3 has 15 residues. The CDR3 bases are TGTGCGTGGTGGACAGGGATCTCTGGGGCCAACGTCCTGACTTTC. Amino acids: CAWWTGISGANVLTF. The full variable domain, its missing parts supplied by reference TRBV30 and TRBJ2-6, is SQTIHQWPATLVQPVGSPLSLECTVEGTSNPNLYWYRQAAGRGLQLLFYSVGIGQISSEVPQNLSASRPQDRQFILSSKKLLLSDSGFYLCAWWTGISGANVLTFGAGSRLTVL.

The rearrangement links TRBV19 to TRBJ1-1; 7 bases match TRBD1. CDR3 length equals 15 residues. V lost 5 bases, J lost 1 base, and 7 bases stayed unmatched. Germline lookup yields CDR1 LNHDA and CDR2 SQIVND (reference sequence). This CDR3 reads CASSPPQGWNTEAFF. The CDR3 coding sequence is TGTGCCAGTAGTCCCCCACAGGGGTGGAACACTGAAGCTTTCTTT.

This clone was counted between two and nine times. This rearrangement joins TRBV10-1 to TRBJ2-2; TRBD1 matches 9 bases. Trimming took 4 bases from V and 4 from J; bases not matched to a gene: 7. CDR1 is WNHNN, CDR2 SYGVQD, per germline (reference sequence). This CDR3 comprises 16 residues. CDR3 sequence: CASSGRDRAFTGELFF. The CDR3 DNA reads as TGCGCCAGCAGTGGCCGGGACAGGGCGTTCACCGGGGAGCTGTTTTTT.

The J gene is TRBJ1-2, the V gene TRBV27; D is uncertain. The CDR3 sequence is 13 residues long. V lost 6 bases and J lost 4, with 12 bases in between. Germline V gene data show CDR1 as MNHEY and CDR2 as SMNVEV (reference sequence). CDR3 region: CASSPSRTYGYTF. CDR3 nucleotides: TGTGCCAGCAGCCCCTCTAGGACCTATGGCTACACCTTC.

V and J are TRBV13 and TRBJ2-7; possibly TRBD2 for D (7 bases). Trimming left V 0 bases short and J 6 bases short, with 18 bases between. Germline values: CDR1 PRHDT, CDR2 FYEKMQ (reference sequence). The CDR3 is made up of 16 amino acids. CDR3 in amino acids: CASSLGGGPSLAEQYF. The CDR3 DNA reads as TGTGCCAGCAGCTTAGGGGGGGGGCCCTCCTTGGCCGAGCAGTACTTC.

The chain has TRBV5-5 and TRBJ1-1; D may be TRBD1 (5 bases). The CDR3 runs to 13 residues. V lost 1 base and J 1 base, leaving 5 bases between the germline ends. Germline V gene lookup returns CDR1 SGHKS and CDR2 YYEKEE (reference sequence). The CDR3 protein is CASSLTGNTEAFF. CDR3 DNA sequence: TGTGCCAGCAGCTTGACAGGGAACACTGAAGCTTTCTTT.

The genes are TRBV19 and TRBJ1-1; D remains ambiguous. The ends were cut back, 3 bases at V and 1 base at J, with 6 bases in the middle. Germline loops: CDR1 LNHDA, CDR2 SQIVND (reference sequence). This CDR3 region has 13 residues. The DNA for the CDR3 is TGTGCCAGTAGTATTCGGCAGAACACTGAAGCTTTCTTT. Protein sequence: CASSIRQNTEAFF.

V usage is TRBV28 and J usage is TRBJ1-3; D unclear. The V end was cut by 6 bases, the J end by 0 bases, with 9 bases between. The CDR3 is 14 amino acids. Germline CDR1 and CDR2: MDHEN and SYDVKM. The CDR3, as DNA: TGTGCCAGCAGCACGACGGGCTCTGGAAACACCATATATTTT. Residues: CASSTTGSGNTIYF.

The CDR3 sequence is CASGGGENPNYGYTF. The CDR3 DNA sequence: TGTGCCAGCGGCGGGGGGGAAAACCCTAACTATGGCTACACCTTC. This chain links TRBV9 with TRBJ1-2; D is possibly TRBD1 (5 bases). This CDR3 spans 15 amino acids. CDR1 SGDLS and CDR2 YYNGEE come from the germline V gene. V shed 7 bases and J shed 0 bases, with 16 bases lying between them. Full variable domain (rest looked up from reference TRBV9 and TRBJ1-2): DSGVTQTPKHLITATGQRVTLRCSPRSGDLSVYWYQQSLDQGLQFLIQYYNGEERAKGNILERFSAQQFPDLHSELNLSSLELGDSALYFCASGGGENPNYGYTFGSGTRLTVV.

The V gene is TRBV5-1, the J gene TRBJ2-3; D is unclear. V was cut by 0 bases and J by 5 bases, with 22 bases left in between. Germline lookup yields CDR1 SGHRS and CDR2 YFSETQ. The CDR3 runs to 18 residues. As DNA, the CDR3 is TGCGCCAGCAGCTTGGTGGGGTCGCGCGGACGACACGGAGATACGCAGTATTTT. Translated: CASSLVGSRGRHGDTQYF.

The chain recombines TRBV4-2 with TRBJ1-1; 7 bases are a match to TRBD1. With V trimmed by 2 bases and J by 11 bases, 14 bases remained unmatched. Germline V gene data show CDR1 as LGHNA and CDR2 as YNFKEQ. The CDR3 runs 15 residues. CDR3 region: CASSQPWTGREMAFF. As DNA, the CDR3 is TGTGCCAGCAGCCAACCATGGACAGGTCGGGAAATGGCTTTCTTT.

The rearrangement links TRBV5-1 to TRBJ2-5, with 11 bases lining up with TRBD2. The V gene end was trimmed by 2 bases and the J gene end by 2 bases; junction bases not matched to a gene: 11. The germline V gene has CDR1 SGHRS and CDR2 YFSETQ. CDR3 length: 18 residues. The CDR3 sequence: CASSFLKPTSGAQETQYF. The CDR3 DNA reads TGCGCCAGCAGCTTCTTGAAACCGACTAGCGGGGCACAAGAGACCCAGTACTTC. The full variable domain, in which reference TRBV5-1 and TRBJ2-5 provide the parts outside the CDR3, is KAGVTQTPRYLIKTRGQQVTLSCSPISGHRSVSWYQQTPGQGLQFLFEYFSETQRNKGNFPGRFSGRQFSNSRSEMNVSTLELGDSALYLCASSFLKPTSGAQETQYFGPGTRLLVL.

The genes are TRBV29-1 and TRBJ1-2; a weak D match, TRBD1 (5 bases). Trimming took off 6 bases at V and 4 bases at J, with 12 bases between the two ends. CDR1 SQVTM and CDR2 ANQGSEA come from the germline V gene. The CDR3 is 12 residues long. The CDR3 bases are TGCAGCGTGGCGGGGACCCCCTATGGCTACACCTTC. Amino acid sequence: CSVAGTPYGYTF.

This chain links TRBV2 with TRBJ1-1; D uncertain. The CDR3 is made up of 13 amino acids. The V gene's germline CDR1 is SNHLY and CDR2 FYNNEI. V dropped 0 bases and J dropped 3 bases, with 5 bases sitting between them. The chain's CDR3 is CASSEALHTEAFF. The CDR3 nucleotides are TGTGCCAGCAGTGAAGCGCTTCACACTGAAGCTTTCTTT.

V is TRBV7-9 and J is TRBJ2-1; tentative D call: TRBD1 (6 bases). Trimming cost V 6 bases and J 11 bases, with 14 bases left between them. Germline V gene data show CDR1 as SEHNR and CDR2 as FQNEAQ (reference sequence). This CDR3 comprises 12 residues. This CDR3 reads CASSRGRDKQFF. The CDR3 nucleotides read TGTGCCAGCAGTCGAGGCCGGGACAAGCAGTTCTTC.

The V call is TRBV28, the J call TRBJ1-1; TRBD1 might be the D (5 bases). Germline CDR1 reads MDHEN; CDR2 reads SYDVKM. The V end lost 7 bases, the J end lost 4 bases, and 13 bases lay between the germline ends. The CDR3 spans 13 residues. CDR3 nucleotide sequence: TGTGCCAGCATGCCGGGACGGACCACTGAAGCTTTCTTT. This codes for CASMPGRTTEAFF. Full variable domain (remainder filled in from reference TRBV28 and TRBJ1-1): DVKVTQSSRYLVKRTGEKVFLECVQDMDHENMFWYRQDPGLGLRLIYFSYDVKMKEKGDIPEGYSVSREKKERFSLILESASTNQTSMYLCASMPGRTTEAFFGQGTRLTVV.

The chain combines TRBV5-1 with TRBJ2-2; 7 positions match TRBD1. The length of the CDR3 is 14 residues. J lost 3 bases, V lost 7 bases, and 6 bases had no gene match. CDR1 SGHRS and CDR2 YFSETQ come from the germline V gene. This CDR3 reads CASRQGDHTGELFF. The CDR3 coding sequence is TGCGCCAGCCGACAGGGAGATCACACCGGGGAGCTGTTTTTT.

The chain carries TRBV7-9 and TRBJ1-6; maybe TRBD1 (5 bases). The CDR3 runs to 15 residues. The V gene lost 5 bases and the J gene lost 10 bases, with 18 bases spanning the gap. Germline V gives CDR1 SEHNR, CDR2 FQNEAQ (reference sequence). This CDR3 reads CASSPLNRGSSPLHF. The CDR3 DNA reads TGTGCCAGCAGCCCTCTAAATAGGGGCAGCTCACCCCTCCACTTT.

In nucleotides, the CDR3 is TGTGCCAGCAGTGGACACCATAGCAATCAGCCCCAGCATTTT. Protein product: CASSGHHSNQPQHF. This sequence joins TRBV27 and TRBJ1-5; perhaps TRBD1 as D (5 bases). Germline V gene lookup returns CDR1 MNHEY and CDR2 SMNVEV (reference sequence). Between the trimmed V and J ends, which lost 5 bases and 0 bases, there was a span of 8 bases. This CDR3 comprises 14 residues.

This chain joins TRBV5-1 and TRBJ1-6; possible D gene TRBD1, 5 bases. Germline assignment: CDR1 SGHRS and CDR2 YFSETQ. The CDR3 extends over 14 amino acids. The ends were cut back, 4 bases at V and 7 bases at J, with 12 bases in the middle. The CDR3 region has the DNA TGCGCCAGCAGCCGGGACTTCTTGAATTCACCCCTCCACTTT. Translating gives CASSRDFLNSPLHF.

V and J are TRBV6-2 or TRBV6-3 and TRBJ2-7, with D perhaps given as TRBD1 or TRBD2 (5 bases each). Germline CDR1 MNHEY, CDR2 SVGEGT. This CDR3 has 13 residues. The germline V and J ends were trimmed by 4 bases and 0 bases, with 7 bases remaining between them. DNA for the CDR3: TGTGCCAGCAGTTCTGGGGGCTCCTACGAGCAGTACTTC. Protein product: CASSSGGSYEQYF.

The chain uses TRBV19 and TRBJ2-1, with a possible D match to TRBD2 (7 bases). The CDR3 runs to 15 residues. V was cut by 3 bases and J by 2 bases, with 11 bases left in between. Germline V gives CDR1 LNHDA, CDR2 SQIVND (reference sequence). CDR3 loop: CASSMAGATYNEQFF. The CDR3 nucleotides are TGTGCCAGTAGTATGGCGGGGGCCACCTACAATGAGCAGTTCTTC.

This sequence joins TRBV18 and TRBJ1-4, with 7 bases that match TRBD1. V dropped 5 bases and J dropped 7; count of bases not matched to a gene: 4. The CDR3 runs 13 residues. Germline CDR1 and CDR2: KGHSH and LQKENI. CDR3 DNA: TGTGCCAGCTCAAACAGGACAGGTGAAAAACTGTTTTTT. As protein: CASSNRTGEKLFF.

The V gene is TRBV3-1 (or the pseudogene TRBV3-2), the J gene TRBJ2-2, with unresolved D. Trimming removed 5 bases from V and 6 bases from J, with 7 bases in between. Germline V gene sequence: CDR1 LGHDT, CDR2 YNNKEL (reference sequence). This CDR3 region has 12 residues. CDR3 residues: CASSSTPGELFF. The CDR3 DNA is TGTGCCAGCAGCTCTACACCCGGGGAGCTGTTTTTT.

V is TRBV19 and J is TRBJ1-5; D is undetermined. This CDR3 region has 14 residues. Germline CDR1 and CDR2: LNHDA and SQIVND (reference sequence). The ends were cut back, 3 bases at V and 5 bases at J, with 11 bases in the middle. The CDR3 coding sequence is TGTGCCAGTAGTATCGGTGGCTTCTATCAGCCCCAGCATTTT. As protein: CASSIGGFYQPQHF.

The chain joins TRBV7-9 to TRBJ2-5; TRBD2 matches 12 bases. This CDR3 is built from 15 residues. CDR1 and CDR2 (germline): SEHNR, FQNEAQ (reference sequence). J was trimmed by 4 bases and V by 5 bases; bases with no gene match: 5. CDR3 DNA: TGTGCCAGCAGCGGGACTAGCGGGTTGCGAGAGACCCAGTACTTC. Translating gives CASSGTSGLRETQYF. Filled out from reference TRBV7-9 and TRBJ2-5, the complete variable domain reads DTGVSQNPRHKITKRGQNVTFRCDPISEHNRLYWYRQTLGQGPEFLTYFQNEAQLEKSRLLSDRFSAERPKGSFSTLEIQRTEQGDSAMYLCASSGTSGLRETQYFGPGTRLLVL.

The J gene is TRBJ2-5, the V gene TRBV5-4; D gene unclear. This CDR3 is built from 14 residues. V shed 2 bases and J shed 3 bases, with 11 bases lying between them. The germline V gene has CDR1 SGHNT and CDR2 YYREEE (reference sequence). CDR3 DNA sequence: TGTGCCAGCAGCTTCCGGCACTGGAAAGAGACCCAGTACTTC. Amino acid sequence: CASSFRHWKETQYF. Full variable domain (outside the CDR3, taken from reference TRBV5-4 and TRBJ2-5): ETGVTQSPTHLIKTRGQQVTLRCSSQSGHNTVSWYQQALGQGPQFIFQYYREEENGRGNFPPRFSGLQFPNYSSELNVNALELDDSALYLCASSFRHWKETQYFGPGTRLLVL.

V usage is TRBV5-8 and J usage is TRBJ2-7; possibly TRBD1 for D (5 bases). V was cut by 4 bases and J by 6 bases, with 14 bases left in between. CDR1 is SGHTS, CDR2 YDEGEE, per germline. The CDR3 is 13 amino acids. CDR3 residues: CASSPLQGGEQYF. Here the CDR3 DNA reads TGTGCCAGCAGCCCCCTGCAGGGCGGCGAGCAGTACTTC.